This is a list of T cell receptor beta chains from one sample in a study of shared clonotypes between healthy human individuals. Sequencing used immunoSEQ multiplex PCR; TCRdb keeps in-frame clones, though not all of them. The sample yields around 500,000 clones, almost 80% seen once. Specimen: PBMCs. These receptors originate from a woman aged 35 to 49 in good health. Some clones in this sample may be carry-over from other donors' samples. CDR3s include the opening cysteine and the closing phenylalanine or tryptophan. The D gene is left open where the match is weak. Clone size is shown for a subset of rows, as once, few, many or a class of expanded clone.

J gene	V gene	clone size	D gene	CDR3 DNA	CDR3 protein
TRBJ1-2	TRBV20-1	few	NA	TGCAGTGCTAGAGATCGACAGGGCTACACCTTC	CSARDRQGYTF
TRBJ2-1	TRBV7-2	few	NA	TGTGCCAGCAGCCCCTTCGGACGCAGTCTCGCGAATCGGTTCTTC	CASSPFGRSLANRFF
TRBJ2-2	TRBV12-2	NA	NA	TGTGCAAGTCGCTTAGCCAGTTCTAGTATCTGGGAGCTGTTTTTT	CASRLASSSIWELFF
TRBJ2-3	TRBV7-2	NA	NA	TGTGCCAGCAGCTTAGTTTGGGGGAGCACAGATACGCAGTATTTT	CASSLVWGSTDTQYF
TRBJ2-7	TRBV4-1	NA	TRBD2	TGCGCCAGCAGCCCTCTCTCCATCCTTAAGGGACTAGCGGGATCTGGAGACGAGCAGTACTTC	CASSPLSILKGLAGSGDEQYF
TRBJ1-5	TRBV10-3	NA	TRBD1	TGTGCCATCAGAGGGGACAGGGACGGTAGTGGCAATCAGCCCCAGCATTTT	CAIRGDRDGSGNQPQHF
TRBJ1-1	TRBV5-1	NA	TRBD1	TGCGCCAGCAGCTTGGCACAGGGGGCCGGCGGCACTGAAGCTTTCTTT	CASSLAQGAGGTEAFF
TRBJ1-1	TRBV4-3	NA	TRBD1	TGCGCCAGCAGCCATGACCTGACAGGGAGGACTGAAGCTTTCTTT	CASSHDLTGRTEAFF
TRBJ2-1	TRBV11-2	NA	TRBD2	TGTGCCAGCAGCTTTTTGCTAGCGGGAAACGATGAGCAGTTCTTC	CASSFLLAGNDEQFF
TRBJ2-5	TRBV7-2	NA	NA	TGTGCCAGCAGCTTAGCGCAGGGGATCGCCCAAGAGACCCAGTACTTC	CASSLAQGIAQETQYF
TRBJ2-2	TRBV5-1	NA	TRBD1	TGCGCCAGCAGCTGGGCGGACAGGGAGTACACCAGGGAGCTGTTTTTT	CASSWADREYTRELFF
TRBJ2-7	TRBV7-8	NA	NA	TGTGCCAGCAGTTACCGTGACCCTCTCGAGCAGTACTTC	CASSYRDPLEQYF
TRBJ2-7	TRBV7-2	NA	TRBD1	TGTGCCAGCAGCTTATCGGGGACAGGGCGCTACGAGCAGTACTTC	CASSLSGTGRYEQYF
TRBJ2-1	TRBV14	NA	NA	TGTGCCAGCAGCCAAGATTATAACAATGAGCAGTTCTTC	CASSQDYNNEQFF
TRBJ2-3	TRBV27	NA	NA	TGTGCCAGCAGCCAAAAGAGGGATTCTCTGAACACAGATACGCAGTATTTT	CASSQKRDSLNTDTQYF
TRBJ2-7	TRBV19	once	NA	TGTGCCAGTAGTCCAGACAGCTTAATCTACGAGCAGTACTTC	CASSPDSLIYEQYF
TRBJ2-1	TRBV9	once	TRBD2	TGTGCCAGCAGCGTAGAGGCCATGAGGGCTAGCGGGAGGAACGATGATACCTACAATGAGCAGTTCTTC	CASSVEAMRASGRNDDTYNEQFF
TRBJ2-7	TRBV5-1	NA	TRBD2	TGCGCCAGCAGCTTGTCGGCTAGCGGGGGTTACGAGCAGTACTTC	CASSLSASGGYEQYF
TRBJ1-5	TRBV19	NA	NA	TGTGCCAGTAGTCCCCGAGGAAGGAACCTCAATCAGCCCCAGCATTTT	CASSPRGRNLNQPQHF
TRBJ2-2	TRBV21-1	NA	NA	TGTGCCAGCAGCAAAGACGGTAATAACACCGGGGAGCTGTTTTTT	CASSKDGNNTGELFF
TRBJ2-5	TRBV6-5	once	NA	TGTGCCAGCAGTACAGGGAGAGAGACCCAGTACTTC	CASSTGRETQYF
TRBJ2-2	TRBV19	NA	NA	TGTGCCAGTAGTATGCTCCTCGCGGGGACCGGGGAGCTGTTTTTT	CASSMLLAGTGELFF
TRBJ1-5	TRBV19	NA	NA	TGTGCCACCCTGGGCAGGGAACCGACCTCCCGCAATCAGCCCCAGCATTTT	CATLGREPTSRNQPQHF
TRBJ2-4	TRBV7-2	NA	TRBD1	TGTGCCAGCGGATGGGACAGCAAAAACATTCAGTACTTC	CASGWDSKNIQYF
TRBJ2-1	TRBV6-4	few	NA	TGTGCCAGCAGTGACTGGGCAGGGCACAATGAGCAGTTCTTC	CASSDWAGHNEQFF
TRBJ1-1	TRBV19	NA	NA	TGTGCCAGTAGTAACCACGGATTGAACACTGAAGCTTTCTTT	CASSNHGLNTEAFF
TRBJ2-7	TRBV5-1	NA	TRBD1	TGCGCCAGCAGCGAGACAGGGCTTCGCTCCTACGAGCAGTACTTC	CASSETGLRSYEQYF
TRBJ2-5	TRBV18	NA	TRBD1	TGTGCCAGCTCACCAAGGACAGGGACCGTGCAAGAGACCCAGTACTTC	CASSPRTGTVQETQYF
TRBJ2-2	TRBV5-4	NA	TRBD2	TGTGCCCTTCGACAGGGGGGACTAGCGGGAGGAAGTGCCGGGGAGCTGTTTTTT	CALRQGGLAGGSAGELFF
TRBJ2-1	TRBV5-8	few	TRBD1	TGTGCCAGCAGCCGATCCGGGACAGGGGGCTTGGATGAGCAGTTCTTC	CASSRSGTGGLDEQFF
TRBJ2-2	TRBV4-2	NA	NA	TGTGCCAGCAGCCAAGACCCCCGGCGGGCGTTGAACACCGGGGAGCTGTTTTTT	CASSQDPRRALNTGELFF
TRBJ1-4	TRBV5-1	NA	NA	TGCGCCAGCAGCTTGGGGACAACAACTAATGAAAAACTGTTTTTT	CASSLGTTTNEKLFF
TRBJ2-7	TRBV7-2	NA	TRBD2	TGTGCCAGCAGCTTAAGGCTTATGGCGGGAGGGCCTAACCTCTACGAGCAGTACTTC	CASSLRLMAGGPNLYEQYF
TRBJ2-1	TRBV28	few	NA	TGTGCCAGCAGTTTAGGGAGCGGGCAGTTCTTC	CASSLGSGQFF
TRBJ2-3	TRBV5-1	once	NA	TGCGCCAGCGGGGGGGACACGACGCAGTATTTT	CASGGDTTQYF
TRBJ2-5	TRBV10-3	NA	NA	TGTGCCATCAGTGAGTCGGGAGCGGTCCAAGAGACCCAGTACTTC	CAISESGAVQETQYF
TRBJ1-5	TRBV4-2	many	TRBD1	TGTGCCAGCAGCCAAGTTGGGGACAGTTTTCAGCCCCAGCATTTT	CASSQVGDSFQPQHF
TRBJ2-7	TRBV9	NA	TRBD1	TGTGCCAGCAGCGTAGCCGTGGGACAGGGGCTCGACGAGCAGTACTTC	CASSVAVGQGLDEQYF
TRBJ2-1	TRBV30	NA	TRBD2	TGTGCCTGGAGCAAAGGGGGACTAGCGGACAATGAGCAGTTCTTC	CAWSKGGLADNEQFF
TRBJ2-4	TRBV15	few	NA	TGTGCCACCAGCAGAAGCCATGCTACACAATCTACCAAAAACATTCAGTACTTC	CATSRSHATQSTKNIQYF